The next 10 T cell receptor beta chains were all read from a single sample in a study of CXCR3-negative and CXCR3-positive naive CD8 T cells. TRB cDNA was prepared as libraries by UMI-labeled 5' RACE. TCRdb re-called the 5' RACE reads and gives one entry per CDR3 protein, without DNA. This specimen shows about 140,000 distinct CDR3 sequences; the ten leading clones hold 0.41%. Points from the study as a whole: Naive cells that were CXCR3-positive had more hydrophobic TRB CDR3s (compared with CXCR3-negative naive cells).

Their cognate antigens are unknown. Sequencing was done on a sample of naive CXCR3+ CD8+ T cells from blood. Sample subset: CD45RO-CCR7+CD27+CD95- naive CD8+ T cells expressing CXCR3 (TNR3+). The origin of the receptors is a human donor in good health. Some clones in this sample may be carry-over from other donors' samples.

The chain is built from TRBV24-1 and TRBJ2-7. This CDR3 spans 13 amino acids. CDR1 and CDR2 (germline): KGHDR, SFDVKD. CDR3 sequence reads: CATSLTGSYEQYF.

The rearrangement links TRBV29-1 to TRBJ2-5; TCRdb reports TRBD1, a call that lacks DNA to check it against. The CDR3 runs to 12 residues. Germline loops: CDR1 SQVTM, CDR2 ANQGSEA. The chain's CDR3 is CSVEAPSETQYF.

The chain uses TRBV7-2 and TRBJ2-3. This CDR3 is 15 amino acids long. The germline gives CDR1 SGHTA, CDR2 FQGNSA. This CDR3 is CASSLLMSGTDTQYF.

This CDR3 reads CASSEVSGGEQYF. The gene calls are TRBV2 and TRBJ2-7; TCRdb calls TRBD1, which cannot be checked without DNA. The CDR3 totals 13 residues. In germline, CDR1 is SNHLY, CDR2 FYNNEI. Full variable domain (remainder filled in from reference TRBV2 and TRBJ2-7): EPEVTQTPSHQVTQMGQEVILRCVPISNHLYFYWYRQILGQKVEFLVSFYNNEISEKSEIFDDQFSVERPDGSNFTLKIRSTKLEDSAMYFCASSEVSGGEQYFGPGTRLTVT.

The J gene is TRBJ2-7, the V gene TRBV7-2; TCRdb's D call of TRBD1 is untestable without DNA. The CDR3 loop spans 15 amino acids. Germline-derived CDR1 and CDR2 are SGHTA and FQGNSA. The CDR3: CASSRYTGSLYEQYF.

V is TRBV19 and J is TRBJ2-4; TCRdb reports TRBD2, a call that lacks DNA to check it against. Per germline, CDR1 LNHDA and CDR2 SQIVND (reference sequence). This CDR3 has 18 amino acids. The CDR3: CASHKGSLAGEGKNIQYF.

This CDR3 is CASKDRVAYEQYF. V and J are TRBV6-1 and TRBJ2-7; there is no DNA to check the TCRdb D call of TRBD1. The CDR3 has 13 amino acids. Germline-derived CDR1 and CDR2 are MNHNS and SASEGT.

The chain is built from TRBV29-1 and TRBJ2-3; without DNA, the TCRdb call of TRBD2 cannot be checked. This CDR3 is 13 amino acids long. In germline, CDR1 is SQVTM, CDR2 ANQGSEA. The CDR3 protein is CSGLAYTSDTQYF.

The CDR3: CSVRVLRGREKLFF. The genes are TRBV29-1 and TRBJ1-4. Per germline, CDR1 SQVTM and CDR2 ANQGSEA. This CDR3 comprises 14 residues.

The CDR3 region is CASSPGLAAYNEQFF. The J gene is TRBJ2-1, the V gene TRBV13; as DNA is missing, the TRBD2 call by TCRdb cannot be tested. The CDR3 consists of 15 residues. Germline CDR1 PRHDT, CDR2 FYEKMQ (reference sequence).